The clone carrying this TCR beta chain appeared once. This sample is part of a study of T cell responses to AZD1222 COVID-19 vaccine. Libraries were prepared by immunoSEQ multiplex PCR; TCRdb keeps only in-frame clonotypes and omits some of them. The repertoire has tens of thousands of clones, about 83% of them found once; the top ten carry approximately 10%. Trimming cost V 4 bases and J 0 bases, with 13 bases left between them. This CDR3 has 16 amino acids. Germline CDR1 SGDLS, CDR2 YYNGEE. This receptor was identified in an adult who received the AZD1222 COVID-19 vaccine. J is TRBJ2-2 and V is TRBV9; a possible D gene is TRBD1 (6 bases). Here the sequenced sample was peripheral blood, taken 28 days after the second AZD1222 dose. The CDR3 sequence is CASSPYGTTNTGELFF. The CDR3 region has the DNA TGTGCCAGCAGCCCTTACGGGACAACGAACACCGGGGAGCTGTTTTTT.